This record covers a single T cell receptor beta chain. The antigen is unknown. The data were obtained in a study of blood T cells in healthy people across ages. Study findings and constraints: Observed TCR beta diversity per million T cells went down as age went up. This fall followed a roughly linear course with age.

CDR1 DFQATT and CDR2 SNEGSKA come from the germline V gene (reference sequence). V shed 6 bases and J 4 bases; nucleotides not matched to a gene: 9. The CDR3 extends over 15 amino acids. The second PCR ran about 6 to 12 cycles with a sample-barcoded 5' primer and J-beta primers. Any given sample supplied a minimum of 3 million CDR3-containing paired-end reads. MiXCR, run by TCRdb on the 5' RACE reads, gives a single entry per CDR3 protein. Counted here are roughly 1.5 million distinct CDR3 sequences, roughly 43% occurring once; the ten biggest clones make up approximately 4.1%. PBMCs, at least 7 million per sample, were isolated.

The specimen sequenced was blood. The receptor's source is a woman aged 18-29 years in good health. The chain has TRBV20-1 and TRBJ2-1; 10 bases align to TRBD1. The CDR3 loop is CSARDRGLPYNEQFF. In nucleotides, the CDR3 is TGCAGTGCCCGAGACAGGGGGCTCCCTTACAATGAGCAGTTCTTC.